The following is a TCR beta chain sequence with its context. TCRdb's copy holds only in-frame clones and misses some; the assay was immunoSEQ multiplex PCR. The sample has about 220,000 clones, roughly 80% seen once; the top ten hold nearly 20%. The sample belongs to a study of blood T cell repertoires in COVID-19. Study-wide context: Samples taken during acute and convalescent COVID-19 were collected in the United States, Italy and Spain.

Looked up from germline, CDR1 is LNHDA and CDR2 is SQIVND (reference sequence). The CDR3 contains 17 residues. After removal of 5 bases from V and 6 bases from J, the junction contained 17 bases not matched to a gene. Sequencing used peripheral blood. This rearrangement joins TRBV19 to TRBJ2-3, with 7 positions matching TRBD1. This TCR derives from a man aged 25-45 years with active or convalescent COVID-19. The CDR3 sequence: CASSPPLTGMGADTQYF. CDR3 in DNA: TGTGCCAGTAGTCCGCCATTGACAGGGATGGGTGCGGATACGCAGTATTTT.